This passage covers 27 T cell receptor beta chains from one sample sequenced in a study of blood T cell repertoires in COVID-19. Sequenced by immunoSEQ multiplex PCR; TCRdb stores in-frame clones only, minus some. The data contain about 250,000 clones, 85% to 90% of them singletons. Sequenced input: PBMCs or T cells enriched from blood (not recorded which). The receptors were sampled from a middle-aged man who had recovered from COVID-19.

The V call is TRBV7-9, the J call TRBJ1-2; D gene ambiguous. From germline, CDR1 is SEHNR and CDR2 FQNEAQ (reference sequence). There are 18 residues in the CDR3. Trimming took 0 bases from V and 8 from J, leaving 25 bases between them. The CDR3 sequence is CASSLAPNTGERFGGYTF. The CDR3 nucleotides read TGTGCCAGCAGCTTAGCTCCTAATACCGGGGAGAGGTTTGGAGGCTACACCTTC.

The J gene is TRBJ1-6, the V gene TRBV28; TRBD1 matches 12 bases. The CDR3 loop spans 19 amino acids. Germline CDR1 MDHEN, CDR2 SYDVKM. The trim removed 6 bases at V and 3 bases at J, leaving 12 bases unmatched. The CDR3 protein is CASRPRGQGARGYNSPLHF. The CDR3 nucleotides are TGTGCCAGCAGACCCCGGGGACAGGGGGCCCGGGGCTATAATTCACCCCTCCACTTT.

The chain uses TRBV18 and TRBJ2-1; 8 bases line up with TRBD2. Germline V gene data show CDR1 as KGHSH and CDR2 as LQKENI. J gave up 8 bases and V 3 bases, and 12 bases lay outside the gene matches. The CDR3 sequence is 16 residues long. In DNA form, the CDR3 reads TGTGCCAGCTCACCCGGGACTAGTGTTCCTAGCGATGAGCAGTTCTTC. Residues: CASSPGTSVPSDEQFF.

The V call is TRBV29-1, the J call TRBJ1-5; D call uncertain. V was pared by 6 bases and J by 2 bases, with 17 bases between. CDR3 size: 15 residues. Germline CDR1 reads SQVTM; CDR2 reads ANQGSEA. CDR3 amino acids: CSVANSGNGNQPQHF. In DNA form, the CDR3 reads TGCAGCGTCGCCAATTCGGGGAATGGCAATCAGCCCCAGCATTTT.

The rearrangement joins TRBV4-3 to TRBJ1-1; D perhaps matches TRBD1 (5 bases). Germline lookup yields CDR1 LGHNA and CDR2 YSLEER. The CDR3 covers 14 residues. With 2 bases removed from V and 1 base from J, the gap between germline ends came to 8 bases. The CDR3 sequence: CASSQTTENTEAFF. As DNA, the CDR3 is TGCGCCAGCAGCCAAACGACAGAGAACACTGAAGCTTTCTTT.

The chain couples TRBV2 to TRBJ2-7; 9 nucleotides align to TRBD1. The CDR3 sequence is 14 residues long. Germline V gene data show CDR1 as SNHLY and CDR2 as FYNNEI. V shed 7 bases, J shed 2 bases, and the junction held 6 bases outside the gene matches. The CDR3 sequence: CASITTGGTYEQYF. The CDR3, as DNA: TGTGCCAGCATTACTACAGGGGGCACCTACGAGCAGTACTTC.

In its sample, this clone was seen a few times. The chain uses TRBV27 and TRBJ2-7; TRBD2 matches 7 bases. Unmatched junction bases numbered 7, after V lost 3 bases and J lost 8 bases. The germline gives CDR1 MNHEY, CDR2 SMNVEV (reference sequence). This CDR3 is 13 amino acids long. The CDR3 coding sequence is TGTGCCAGCAGTTTCTCGGCGGGAGAAAAGCAGTACTTC. Its protein is CASSFSAGEKQYF.

The chain recombines TRBV5-5 with TRBJ1-2, with TRBD1 matching 11 bases. V dropped 3 bases and J dropped 12; count of bases not matched to a gene: 10. Germline V gives CDR1 SGHKS, CDR2 YYEKEE (reference sequence). This CDR3 has 14 amino acids. This CDR3 is CASSYRDRGGADTF. For the CDR3, the DNA is TGTGCCAGCAGCTACCGGGACAGGGGGGGAGCGGACACCTTC.

This clone has ten or more counts. Other DNA sequences in the sample encode the same CDR3. This sequence joins TRBV14 and TRBJ1-1; D not certain. Between the trimmed V and J ends, which lost 6 bases and 1 base, there was a span of 9 bases. The CDR3 length is 13 residues. Germline-derived CDR1 and CDR2 are SGHDN and FVKESK. The CDR3 sequence: CASRDRGNTEAFF. CDR3 nucleotide sequence: TGTGCCAGCAGAGATAGAGGGAACACTGAAGCTTTCTTT.

V gene TRBV23-1 combines with J gene TRBJ1-5; 8 nucleotides agree with TRBD1. TRBV23-1 is sorted into the ORF group, with uncertain function. The CDR3 is 15 residues long. Losses at the gene ends were 4 bases for V and 7 bases for J; bases not matched to a gene: 9. CDR3: CASSRPGQVNQPQHF. In DNA, the CDR3 is TGCGCCAGCAGTCGGCCGGGACAGGTTAACCAGCCCCAGCATTTT.

The chain recombines TRBV4-2 with TRBJ2-7; D might be TRBD1 (6 bases). The CDR3 spans 18 residues. Between the trimmed V and J ends, which lost 0 bases and 1 base, there was a span of 19 bases. The germline V gene has CDR1 LGHNA and CDR2 YNFKEQ. The CDR3 reads CASSQDHQGPVPSYEQYF. The CDR3 DNA reads TGTGCCAGCAGCCAAGATCATCAGGGGCCGGTCCCGTCCTACGAGCAGTACTTC.

The chain couples TRBV30 to TRBJ1-3; no reliable D call. V lost 4 bases to trimming and J lost 3 bases, with 4 bases between them. The CDR3 totals 11 residues. Per the germline V gene, CDR1 is GTSNPN and CDR2 is SVGIG (reference sequence). CDR3 coding DNA: TGTGCCTGGACCGTTGGAAACACCATATATTTT. Amino acids: CAWTVGNTIYF. Full variable domain (remainder filled in from reference TRBV30 and TRBJ1-3): SQTIHQWPATLVQPVGSPLSLECTVEGTSNPNLYWYRQAAGRGLQLLFYSVGIGQISSEVPQNLSASRPQDRQFILSSKKLLLSDSGFYLCAWTVGNTIYFGEGSWLTVV.

The CDR3: CASSPRSGGGLYGYTF. The DNA for the CDR3 is TGTGCCAGCAGCCCCCGATCAGGGGGCGGTTTGTATGGCTACACCTTC. The rearrangement joins TRBV3-1 (or the pseudogene TRBV3-2) to TRBJ1-2; TRBD1 aligns across 8 bases. The germline V gene encodes CDR1 LGHDT and CDR2 YNNKEL (reference sequence). The CDR3 has 16 residues. The V gene end was trimmed by 4 bases and the J gene end by 5 bases; junction bases not matched to a gene: 12.

In DNA, the CDR3 is TGTGCCAGCAGCTTGGAGTGGCTAGGAGGGGCCGGGGAGCTGTTTTTT. Translating gives CASSLEWLGGAGELFF. The chain has TRBV5-6 and TRBJ2-2; D possibly corresponds to TRBD2 (6 bases). The CDR3 spans 16 residues. Germline V CDR1 and CDR2: SGHDT, YYEEEE. Trimming removed 0 bases from V and 6 bases from J, with 15 bases in between.

This chain connects TRBV5-1 to TRBJ2-5, with 14 positions matching TRBD2. With 0 bases clipped from V and 8 bases from J, the junction kept 6 bases outside the gene matches. CDR3 length: 16 amino acids. Germline assignment: CDR1 SGHRS and CDR2 YFSETQ. CDR3 sequence: CASSLEGTSGGITQYF. The CDR3 bases are TGCGCCAGCAGCTTGGAGGGGACTAGCGGGGGAATCACCCAGTACTTC.

The chain combines TRBV2 with TRBJ1-4, with a possible D match to TRBD1 (5 bases). CDR1 is SNHLY, CDR2 FYNNEI, per germline. This CDR3 has 14 amino acids. V lost 8 bases, J lost 2 bases, and 12 bases lay in between. The CDR3 DNA is TGTGCCAGCCGCGCAGGGTCGACTAATGAAAAACTGTTTTTT. Translated, it gives CASRAGSTNEKLFF.

V and J are TRBV9 and TRBJ1-2; D is uncertain. CDR1 is SGDLS, CDR2 YYNGEE, per germline. CDR3 size: 14 residues. V was cut by 4 bases and J by 0 bases, with 10 bases left in between. The CDR3 protein is CASSLQTANYGYTF. The CDR3 nucleotides are TGTGCCAGCAGCTTACAAACAGCTAACTATGGCTACACCTTC.

The sample holds a few counts of this clone. J is TRBJ2-2 and V is TRBV2; tentative D call: TRBD2 (6 bases). Trimming pared 5 bases from V and 0 bases from J, leaving 13 bases between. The length of the CDR3 is 16 residues. Germline CDR1 is SNHLY and CDR2 is FYNNEI. CDR3: CASSIAAPANTGELFF. The CDR3 region has the DNA TGTGCCAGCAGTATAGCGGCCCCGGCGAACACCGGGGAGCTGTTTTTT.

Notes on this clone: Compared with germline, one end of the junction differs, possibly owing to a read error. The sample holds other DNA sequences that translate to the same CDR3. The chain combines TRBV30 with TRBJ1-5; D gene unclear. The CDR3 runs to 14 residues. Looked up from germline, CDR1 is GTSNPN and CDR2 is SVGIG (reference sequence). The CDR3 region is CAWSVLGIAQPQHF. CDR3 in DNA: TGTGCCTGGAGTGTACTAGGGATAGCTCAGCCTCAGCATTTT.

CDR3 bases: TGTGCCAGCAGTTACTCGATAGGACAGGGGGCGGGAGGCTACACCTTC. Its translation: CASSYSIGQGAGGYTF. This chain joins TRBV6-6 and TRBJ1-2; 11 nucleotides align to TRBD1. This CDR3 comprises 16 residues. Unmatched junction bases numbered 8, after V lost 0 bases and J lost 8 bases. CDR1 is MNHNY, CDR2 SVGAGI, per germline (reference sequence).

This CDR3 is CASSPPGFYEQYF. The CDR3 nucleotides are TGTGCCAGCTCACCGCCAGGGTTCTACGAGCAGTACTTC. The chain employs TRBV18 and TRBJ2-7; D may be TRBD1 (5 bases). The CDR3 runs 13 residues. V gave up 3 bases and J gave up 3 bases, with 9 bases separating them. Germline lookup yields CDR1 KGHSH and CDR2 LQKENI.

V is TRBV28 and J is TRBJ1-2; 7 nucleotides match TRBD1. Germline V gene sequence: CDR1 MDHEN, CDR2 SYDVKM. Trimming cost V 7 bases and J 0 bases; bases outside gene matches: 11. The CDR3 runs 16 residues. For the CDR3, the DNA is TGTGCCAGCACATCGCTGGGCGACAGGGCTAACTATGGCTACACCTTC. This translates into CASTSLGDRANYGYTF.

The chain is built from TRBV19 and TRBJ1-5, with D tentatively TRBD1 (5 bases). Trimming stripped 10 bases from V and 2 bases from J, with 12 bases between. The CDR3 loop spans 13 amino acids. CDR1 LNHDA and CDR2 SQIVND come from the germline V gene (reference sequence). In DNA form, the CDR3 reads TGTGCCATGGGGGAGGGTCGCAATCAGCCCCAGCATTTT. Amino acids: CAMGEGRNQPQHF.

The V call is TRBV28, the J call TRBJ1-2; D unresolved. The CDR3 is 12 residues long. V was cut by 7 bases and J by 4 bases, with 10 bases left in between. CDR1 and CDR2 from the germline V gene are MDHEN and SYDVKM. This CDR3 reads CASTGGGYGYTF. CDR3 DNA: TGTGCCAGCACCGGAGGCGGCTATGGCTACACCTTC.

The chain carries TRBV21-1 and TRBJ2-1; TRBD1, the table's D call, was not compared with the DNA. TRBV21-1 is assigned pseudogene status. This CDR3 is built from 16 residues. Written as DNA, the CDR3 is TGTGCCAGCAGCAAACTAGTAAGGGGCAGCTACAATGAGCAGTTCTTC. Protein sequence: CASSKLVRGSYNEQFF.

The chain carries TRBV18 and TRBJ2-3, with a tentative D call TRBD2 (7 bases). Germline CDR1 reads KGHSH; CDR2 reads LQKENI. The CDR3 has 17 residues. The V end lost 5 bases, the J end lost 3 bases, and 21 bases lay between the germline ends. The CDR3 region is CASSRTGRGQLTDTQYF. The CDR3 DNA follows: TGTGCCAGCTCAAGGACGGGGCGGGGGCAGCTTACAGATACGCAGTATTTT.

The J gene is TRBJ2-2, the V gene TRBV18, with 10 bases lining up with TRBD1. Trimming at V came to 0 bases and at J to 5 bases, leaving 6 bases not matched to a gene. In germline, CDR1 is KGHSH, CDR2 LQKENI. The CDR3 runs to 17 residues. DNA for the CDR3: TGTGCCAGCTCACCACCCTTTAGACAGGGGGCAACCGGGGAGCTGTTTTTT. Amino acids: CASSPPFRQGATGELFF.